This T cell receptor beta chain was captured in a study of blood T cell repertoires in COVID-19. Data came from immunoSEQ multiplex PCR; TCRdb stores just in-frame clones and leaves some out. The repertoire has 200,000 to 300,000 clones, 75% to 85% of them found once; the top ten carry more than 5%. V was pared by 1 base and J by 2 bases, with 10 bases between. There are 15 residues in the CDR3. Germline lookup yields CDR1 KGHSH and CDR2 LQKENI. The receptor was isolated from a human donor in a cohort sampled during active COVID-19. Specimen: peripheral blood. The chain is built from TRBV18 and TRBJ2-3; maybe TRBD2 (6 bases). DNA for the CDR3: TGTGCCAGCTCACCACAGGGACTCGCCACAGATACGCAGTATTTT. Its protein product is CASSPQGLATDTQYF.